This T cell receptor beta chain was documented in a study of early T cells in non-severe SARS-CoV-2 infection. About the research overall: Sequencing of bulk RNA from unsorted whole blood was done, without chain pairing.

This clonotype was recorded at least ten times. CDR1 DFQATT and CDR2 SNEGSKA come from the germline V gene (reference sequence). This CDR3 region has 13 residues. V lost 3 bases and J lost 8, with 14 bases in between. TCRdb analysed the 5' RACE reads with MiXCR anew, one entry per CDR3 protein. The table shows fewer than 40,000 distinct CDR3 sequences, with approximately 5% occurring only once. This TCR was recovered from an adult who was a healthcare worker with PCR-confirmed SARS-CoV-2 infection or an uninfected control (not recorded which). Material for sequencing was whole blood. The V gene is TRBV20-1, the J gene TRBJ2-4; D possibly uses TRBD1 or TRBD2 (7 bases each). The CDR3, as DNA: TGCAGTGCTAGCTTATCAGGGGGGGACATTCAGTACTTC. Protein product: CSASLSGGDIQYF.